This TCR beta chain stems from a study of cytomegalovirus exposure and HLA in healthy donors. V dropped 7 bases and J dropped 1; count of bases not matched to a gene: 7. CDR1 and CDR2 from the germline V gene are LNHDA and SQIVND (reference sequence). The CDR3 consists of 15 residues. Use of 60 Vbeta and 13 Jbeta primers characterized the PCR. The table came from immunoSEQ multiplex PCR; TCRdb's copy has only in-frame clones and leaves some out. The data show 75,000 to 100,000 clones, around 70% seen once. The chain links TRBV19 to TRBJ2-1, with TRBD2 identical over 7 bases. The TCR comes from a man aged 55 to 70 in good health and CMV-seronegative. The sequenced sample was PBMCs. This CDR3 reads CASTANGGSYNEQFF. The CDR3, as DNA: TGTGCCAGTACCGCCAACGGGGGGTCCTACAATGAGCAGTTCTTC.